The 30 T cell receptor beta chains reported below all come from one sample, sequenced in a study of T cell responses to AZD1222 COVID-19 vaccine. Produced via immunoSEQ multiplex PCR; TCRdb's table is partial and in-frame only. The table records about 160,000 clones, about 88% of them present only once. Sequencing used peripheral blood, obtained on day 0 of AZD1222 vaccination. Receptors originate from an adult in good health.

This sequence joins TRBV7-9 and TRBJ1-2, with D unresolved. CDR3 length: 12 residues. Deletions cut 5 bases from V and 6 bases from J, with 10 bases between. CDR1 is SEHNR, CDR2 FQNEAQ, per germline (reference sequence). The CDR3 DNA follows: TGTGCCAGCAGCCGAGACCCGGATGGCTACACCTTC. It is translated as CASSRDPDGYTF.

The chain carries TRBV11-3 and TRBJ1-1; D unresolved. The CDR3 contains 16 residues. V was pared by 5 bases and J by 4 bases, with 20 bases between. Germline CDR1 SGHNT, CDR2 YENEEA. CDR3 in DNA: TGTGCCAGCAGCCCCCGTCAGCAGGTTCCGACCACTGAAGCTTTCTTT. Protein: CASSPRQQVPTTEAFF.

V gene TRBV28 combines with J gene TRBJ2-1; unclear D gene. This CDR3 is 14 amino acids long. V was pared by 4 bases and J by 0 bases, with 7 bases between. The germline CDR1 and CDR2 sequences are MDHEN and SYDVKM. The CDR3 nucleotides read TGTGCCAGCAGTTCCCGCGGCTCCTACAATGAGCAGTTCTTC. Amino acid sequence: CASSSRGSYNEQFF.

The CDR3 coding sequence is TGTGCCAGCAGCCATGGGGGGACAGCCCTGCCCATGACTGAAAAACTGTTTTTT. This sequence encodes CASSHGGTALPMTEKLFF. The V and J genes are TRBV14 and TRBJ1-4, with 7 bases identical to TRBD1. Germline CDR1 reads SGHDN; CDR2 reads FVKESK. This CDR3 comprises 18 residues. J was trimmed by 7 bases and V by 3 bases; bases with no gene match: 17.

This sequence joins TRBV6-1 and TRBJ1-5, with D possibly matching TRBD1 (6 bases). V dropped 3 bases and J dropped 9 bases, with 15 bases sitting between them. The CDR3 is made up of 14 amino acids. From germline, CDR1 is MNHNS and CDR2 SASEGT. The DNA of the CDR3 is TGTGCCAGCAGTGAGGTGGGGGGGCGTTCGCCCCAGCATTTT. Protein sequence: CASSEVGGRSPQHF.

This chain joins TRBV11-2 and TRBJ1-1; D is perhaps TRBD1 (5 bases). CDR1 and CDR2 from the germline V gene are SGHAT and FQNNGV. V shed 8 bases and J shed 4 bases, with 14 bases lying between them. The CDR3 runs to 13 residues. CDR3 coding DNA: TGTGCCAGCGGCTCCCGGGGGGGCACTGAAGCTTTCTTT. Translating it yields CASGSRGGTEAFF.

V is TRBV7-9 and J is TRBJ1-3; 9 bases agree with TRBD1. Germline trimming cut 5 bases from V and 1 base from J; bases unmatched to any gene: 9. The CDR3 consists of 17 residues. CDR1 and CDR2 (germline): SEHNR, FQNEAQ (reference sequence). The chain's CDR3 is CASSRAGQGSSGNTIYF. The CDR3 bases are TGTGCCAGCAGCCGAGCCGGACAGGGGTCGTCTGGAAACACCATATATTTT.

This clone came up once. CDR3 DNA sequence: TGTGCCAGCAGCAAGGGACAGGGATACACTGAAGCTTTCTTT. This sequence encodes CASSKGQGYTEAFF. The V call is TRBV6-5, the J call TRBJ1-1; 9 positions agree with TRBD1. Trimming at V came to 6 bases and at J to 3 bases, leaving 5 bases not matched to a gene. The CDR3 runs to 14 residues. Germline loops: CDR1 MNHEY, CDR2 SVGAGI.

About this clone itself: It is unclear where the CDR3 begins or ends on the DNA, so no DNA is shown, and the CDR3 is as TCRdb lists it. The CDR3 here is CASSVASGAGALYF. V usage is TRBV9 and J usage is TRBJ2-3; no DNA check was done on the table's D call, TRBD2. A total of 14 residues make up the CDR3, ends included. Germline CDR1 is SGDLS and CDR2 is YYNGEE.

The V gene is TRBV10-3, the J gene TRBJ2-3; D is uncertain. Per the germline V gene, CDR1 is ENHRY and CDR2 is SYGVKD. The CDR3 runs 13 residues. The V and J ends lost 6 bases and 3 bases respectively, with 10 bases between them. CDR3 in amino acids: CAISGPPTDTQYF. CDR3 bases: TGTGCCATCAGCGGACCTCCGACAGATACGCAGTATTTT.

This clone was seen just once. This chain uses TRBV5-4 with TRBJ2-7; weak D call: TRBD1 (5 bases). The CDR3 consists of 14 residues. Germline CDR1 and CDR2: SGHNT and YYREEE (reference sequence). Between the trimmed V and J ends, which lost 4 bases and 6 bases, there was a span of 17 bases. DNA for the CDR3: TGTGCCAGCAGCCCTGGGGCTTCCATCAGCGAGCAGTACTTC. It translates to CASSPGASISEQYF.

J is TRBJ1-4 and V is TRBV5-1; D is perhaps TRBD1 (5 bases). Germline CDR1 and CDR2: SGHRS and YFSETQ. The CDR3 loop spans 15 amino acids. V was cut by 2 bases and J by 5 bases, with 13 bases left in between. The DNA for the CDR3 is TGCGCCAGCAGCTTAGCGTCGGGGGGAAATGAAAAACTGTTTTTT. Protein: CASSLASGGNEKLFF.

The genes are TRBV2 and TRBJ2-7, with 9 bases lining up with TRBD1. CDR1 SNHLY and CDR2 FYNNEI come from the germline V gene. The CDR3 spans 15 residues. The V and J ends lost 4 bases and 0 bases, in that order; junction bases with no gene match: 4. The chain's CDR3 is CASSGDRASSYEQYF. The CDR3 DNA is TGTGCCAGCAGTGGGGACAGGGCGAGCTCCTACGAGCAGTACTTC.

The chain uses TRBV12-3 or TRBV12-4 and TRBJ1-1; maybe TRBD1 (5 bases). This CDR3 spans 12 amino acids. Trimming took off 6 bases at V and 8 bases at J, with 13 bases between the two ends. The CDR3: CASRSTVGEAFF. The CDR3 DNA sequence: TGTGCCAGCAGATCGACAGTGGGCGAAGCTTTCTTT.

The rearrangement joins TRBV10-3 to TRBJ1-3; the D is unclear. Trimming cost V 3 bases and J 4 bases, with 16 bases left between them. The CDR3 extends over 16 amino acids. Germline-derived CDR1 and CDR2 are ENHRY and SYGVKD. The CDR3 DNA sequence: TGTGCCATCAGTGAACTGGGAGTCACCGCCGGAAACACCATATATTTT. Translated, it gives CAISELGVTAGNTIYF.

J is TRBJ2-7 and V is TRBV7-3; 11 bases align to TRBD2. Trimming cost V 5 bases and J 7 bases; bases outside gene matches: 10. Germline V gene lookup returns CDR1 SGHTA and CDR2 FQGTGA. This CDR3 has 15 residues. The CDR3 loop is CASSPHGLAGEEQYF. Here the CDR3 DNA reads TGTGCCAGCAGCCCCCATGGACTAGCGGGCGAGGAGCAGTACTTC.

This chain's CDR3 is CASSLEGQIYGYTF. CDR3 bases: TGTGCCAGCAGCTTAGAGGGACAGATCTATGGCTACACCTTC. The chain links TRBV7-2 to TRBJ1-2; 7 bases are a match to TRBD1. Germline V gene lookup returns CDR1 SGHTA and CDR2 FQGNSA. This CDR3 has 14 residues. Trimming took 1 base from V and 4 from J; bases not matched to a gene: 3. The entire variable domain, with the rest obtained from reference TRBV7-2 and TRBJ1-2, is as follows: GAGVSQSPSNKVTEKGKDVELRCDPISGHTALYWYRQSLGQGLEFLIYFQGNSAPDKSGLPSDRFSAERTGGSVSTLTIQRTQQEDSAVYLCASSLEGQIYGYTFGSGTRLTVV.

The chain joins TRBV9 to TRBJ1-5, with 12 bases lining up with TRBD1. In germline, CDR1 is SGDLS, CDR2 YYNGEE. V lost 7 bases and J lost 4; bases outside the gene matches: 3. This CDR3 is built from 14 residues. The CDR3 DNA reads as TGTGCCAGCGGGGGACAGGGGGCGAATCAGCCCCAGCATTTT. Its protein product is CASGGQGANQPQHF.

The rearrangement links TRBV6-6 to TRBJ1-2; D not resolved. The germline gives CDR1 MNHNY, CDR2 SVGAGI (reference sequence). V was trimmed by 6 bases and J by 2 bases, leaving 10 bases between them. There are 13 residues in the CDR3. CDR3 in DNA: TGTGCCAGCAGCCTTGACCCAAACTATGGCTACACCTTC. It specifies CASSLDPNYGYTF.

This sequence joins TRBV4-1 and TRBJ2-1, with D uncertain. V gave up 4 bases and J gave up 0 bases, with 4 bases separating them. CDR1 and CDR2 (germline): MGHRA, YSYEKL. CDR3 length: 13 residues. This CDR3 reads CASSPDSYNEQFF. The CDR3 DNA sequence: TGCGCCAGCAGCCCCGACTCCTACAATGAGCAGTTCTTC.

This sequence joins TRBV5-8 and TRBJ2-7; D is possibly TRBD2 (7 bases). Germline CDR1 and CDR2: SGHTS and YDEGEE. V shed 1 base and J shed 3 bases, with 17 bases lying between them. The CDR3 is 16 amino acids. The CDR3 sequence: CASSLLTRGGFYEQYF. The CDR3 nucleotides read TGTGCCAGCAGCTTGTTAACCAGGGGAGGGTTCTACGAGCAGTACTTC.

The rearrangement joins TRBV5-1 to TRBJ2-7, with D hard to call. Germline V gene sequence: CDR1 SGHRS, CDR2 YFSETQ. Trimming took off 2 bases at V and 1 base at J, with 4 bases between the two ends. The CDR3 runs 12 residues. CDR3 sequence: CASSFLSYEQYF. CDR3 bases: TGCGCCAGCAGCTTTCTTTCCTACGAGCAGTACTTC.

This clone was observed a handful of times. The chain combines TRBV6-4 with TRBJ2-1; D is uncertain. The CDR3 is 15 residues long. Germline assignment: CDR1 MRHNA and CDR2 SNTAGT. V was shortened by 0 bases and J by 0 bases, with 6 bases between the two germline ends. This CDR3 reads CASSDSPDSYNEQFF. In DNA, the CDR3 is TGTGCCAGCAGTGACTCCCCCGACTCCTACAATGAGCAGTTCTTC.

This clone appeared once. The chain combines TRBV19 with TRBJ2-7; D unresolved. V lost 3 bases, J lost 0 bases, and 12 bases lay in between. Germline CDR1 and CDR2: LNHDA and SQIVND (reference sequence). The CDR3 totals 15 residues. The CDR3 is CASSIFPGGSYEQYF. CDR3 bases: TGTGCCAGTAGTATCTTTCCGGGCGGCTCCTACGAGCAGTACTTC.

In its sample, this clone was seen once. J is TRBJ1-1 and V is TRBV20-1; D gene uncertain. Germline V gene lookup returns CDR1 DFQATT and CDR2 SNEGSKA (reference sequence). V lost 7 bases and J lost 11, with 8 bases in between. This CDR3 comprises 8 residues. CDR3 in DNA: TGCAGTGATACCGGGGCTTTCTTT. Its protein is CSDTGAFF.

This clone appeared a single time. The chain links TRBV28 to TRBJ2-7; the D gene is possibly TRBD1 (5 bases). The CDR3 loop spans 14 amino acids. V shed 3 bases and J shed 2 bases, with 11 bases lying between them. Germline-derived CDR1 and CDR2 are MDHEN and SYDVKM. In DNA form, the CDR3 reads TGTGCCAGCAGTTTCGAGACAGCTACCTACGAGCAGTACTTC. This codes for CASSFETATYEQYF.

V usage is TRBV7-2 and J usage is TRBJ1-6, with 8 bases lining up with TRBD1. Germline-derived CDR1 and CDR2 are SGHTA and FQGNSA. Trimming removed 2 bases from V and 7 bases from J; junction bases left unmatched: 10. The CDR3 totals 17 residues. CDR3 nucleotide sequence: TGTGCCAGCAGCTTACGGCCGGCAGGGGGCAGCAATTCACCCCTCCACTTT. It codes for CASSLRPAGGSNSPLHF.

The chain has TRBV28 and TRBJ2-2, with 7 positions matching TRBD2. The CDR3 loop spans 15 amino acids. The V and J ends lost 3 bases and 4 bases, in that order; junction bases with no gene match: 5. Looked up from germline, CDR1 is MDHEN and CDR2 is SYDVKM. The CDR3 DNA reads TGTGCCAGCAGTTTGGGGAGGGAGGTCACCGGGGAGCTGTTTTTT. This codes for CASSLGREVTGELFF.

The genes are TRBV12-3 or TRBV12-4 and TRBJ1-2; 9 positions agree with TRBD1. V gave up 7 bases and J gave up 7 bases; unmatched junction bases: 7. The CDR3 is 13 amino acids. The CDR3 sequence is CASKITGGGGYTF. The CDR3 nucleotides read TGTGCCAGCAAAATAACAGGGGGCGGTGGCTACACCTTC.

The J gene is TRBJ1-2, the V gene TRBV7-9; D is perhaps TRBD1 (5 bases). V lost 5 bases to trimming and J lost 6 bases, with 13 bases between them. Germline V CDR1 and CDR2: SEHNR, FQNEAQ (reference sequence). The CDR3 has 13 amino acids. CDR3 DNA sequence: TGTGCCAGCAGCCAAAAGGGACTCAATGGCTACACCTTC. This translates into CASSQKGLNGYTF.